One and the same sample provided the 14 T cell receptor beta chains below, sequenced in a study of blood T cell repertoires in COVID-19. TCRdb keeps only in-frame clones here, not all; method: immunoSEQ multiplex PCR. This table holds tens of thousands of clones, around 86% found once. Specimen: peripheral blood. The receptors originated from a human donor in a cohort sampled during active COVID-19.

The V call is TRBV2, the J call TRBJ1-2; 11 bases fit TRBD1. CDR3 length: 16 amino acids. The V gene's germline CDR1 is SNHLY and CDR2 FYNNEI. V shed 5 bases, J shed 3 bases, and the junction held 8 bases outside the gene matches. The CDR3 coding sequence is TGTGCCAGCAGTAACAGGGGACAGGGGGGATACTATGGCTACACCTTC. Translation gives CASSNRGQGGYYGYTF.

This chain uses TRBV19 with TRBJ1-4; TRBD1 matches 8 bases. Germline V CDR1 and CDR2: LNHDA, SQIVND (reference sequence). V was pared by 5 bases and J by 4 bases, with 9 bases of the junction left unmatched. The CDR3 loop spans 16 amino acids. The CDR3 loop is CASSSRGQGSNEKLFF. The DNA of the CDR3 is TGTGCCAGTAGTTCTAGAGGACAGGGTAGTAATGAAAAACTGTTTTTT.

V usage is TRBV19 and J usage is TRBJ1-2; D call uncertain. Germline-derived CDR1 and CDR2 are LNHDA and SQIVND (reference sequence). The CDR3 loop spans 14 amino acids. V was pared by 8 bases and J by 3 bases, with 16 bases between. The CDR3 DNA is TGTGCCAGTCACCCACCATGGGAGGACTATGGCTACACCTTC. Encoded protein: CASHPPWEDYGYTF. The full variable domain, in which reference TRBV19 and TRBJ1-2 provide the parts outside the CDR3, is DGGITQSPKYLFRKEGQNVTLSCEQNLNHDAMYWYRQDPGQGLRLIYYSQIVNDFQKGDIAEGYSVSREKKESFPLTVTSAQKNPTAFYLCASHPPWEDYGYTFGSGTRLTVV.

The V call is TRBV4-1, the J call TRBJ1-6, with no clear D. V was cut by 0 bases and J by 9 bases, with 12 bases left in between. Per germline, CDR1 MGHRA and CDR2 YSYEKL. This CDR3 is 15 amino acids long. The CDR3 loop reads CASSQEVVLSSPLHF. CDR3 DNA sequence: TGCGCCAGCAGCCAAGAGGTGGTGCTAAGTTCACCCCTCCACTTT.

The chain combines TRBV23-1 with TRBJ2-7; D is uncertain. TRBV23-1 is flagged as an ORF with uncertain function. Trimming left V 0 bases short and J 3 bases short, with 9 bases between. CDR3 size: 14 residues. CDR3 DNA: TGCGCCAGCAGTCAATCGATCGGTGGCTACGAGCAGTACTTC. This codes for CASSQSIGGYEQYF.

The chain has TRBV4-3 and TRBJ2-7; 7 bases are a match to TRBD1. The trim removed 4 bases at V and 4 bases at J, leaving 7 bases unmatched. From germline, CDR1 is LGHNA and CDR2 YSLEER. The CDR3 extends over 14 amino acids. Here the CDR3 reads CASSRKPTGYEQYF. CDR3 bases: TGCGCCAGCAGCCGAAAACCGACAGGGTACGAGCAGTACTTC.

This sequence joins TRBV5-5 and TRBJ1-1; the match to TRBD1 covers 9 bases. CDR1 is SGHKS, CDR2 YYEKEE, per germline (reference sequence). This CDR3 is built from 16 residues. Losses at the gene ends were 4 bases for V and 2 bases for J; bases not matched to a gene: 9. CDR3 residues: CASSTGTGRLNTEAFF. The CDR3 DNA follows: TGTGCCAGCAGCACCGGGACAGGGAGACTTAACACTGAAGCTTTCTTT. Full variable domain (rest looked up from reference TRBV5-5 and TRBJ1-1): DAGVTQSPTHLIKTRGQQVTLRCSPISGHKSVSWYQQVLGQGPQFIFQYYEKEERGRGNFPDRFSARQFPNYSSELNVNALLLGDSALYLCASSTGTGRLNTEAFFGQGTRLTVV.

This clone was counted between two and nine times. CDR3 amino acids: CASTTRTGNQPQHF. CDR3 nucleotide sequence: TGTGCCAGTACCACAAGGACAGGGAATCAGCCCCAGCATTTT. The V call is TRBV19, the J call TRBJ1-5, with 8 nucleotides matching TRBD1. Germline V gene lookup returns CDR1 LNHDA and CDR2 SQIVND (reference sequence). Trimming removed 7 bases from V and 4 bases from J; junction bases left unmatched: 6. This CDR3 spans 14 amino acids.

The rearrangement joins TRBV9 to TRBJ1-4; D not certain. This CDR3 spans 14 amino acids. Trimming left V 0 bases short and J 7 bases short, with 10 bases between. Germline V CDR1 and CDR2: SGDLS, YYNGEE. In DNA form, the CDR3 reads TGTGCCAGCAGCGTAGCTAGGTTTTCTGAAAAACTGTTTTTT. Translation gives CASSVARFSEKLFF. The full variable domain, in which reference TRBV9 and TRBJ1-4 provide the parts outside the CDR3, is DSGVTQTPKHLITATGQRVTLRCSPRSGDLSVYWYQQSLDQGLQFLIQYYNGEERAKGNILERFSAQQFPDLHSELNLSSLELGDSALYFCASSVARFSEKLFFGSGTQLSVL.

V is TRBV14 and J is TRBJ1-1, with D possibly matching TRBD1 (5 bases). The CDR3 has 16 amino acids. CDR1 is SGHDN, CDR2 FVKESK, per germline. V was trimmed by 4 bases and J by 3 bases, leaving 18 bases between them. For the CDR3, the DNA is TGTGCCAGCAGCCGAGGGGCGGGGTTTGGGGACACTGAAGCTTTCTTT. Encoded protein: CASSRGAGFGDTEAFF.

The gene calls are TRBV6-5 and TRBJ2-7; the D gene is possibly TRBD1 (5 bases). V lost 2 bases and J lost 3, with 8 bases in between. Germline assignment: CDR1 MNHEY and CDR2 SVGAGI. The CDR3 contains 13 residues. This CDR3 is CASSYDTGYEQYF. CDR3 DNA sequence: TGTGCCAGCAGTTACGACACAGGCTACGAGCAGTACTTC.

This chain links TRBV11-2 with TRBJ1-2, with D unresolved. CDR1 and CDR2 from the germline V gene are SGHAT and FQNNGV. The V end lost 5 bases, the J end lost 2 bases, and 15 bases lay between the germline ends. The CDR3 contains 15 residues. In nucleotides, the CDR3 is TGTGCCAGCAGCCCCCCCCATGCAGGAAACTATGGCTACACCTTC. Residues: CASSPPHAGNYGYTF.

The rearrangement links TRBV6-6 to TRBJ1-1; D uncertain. V lost 5 bases to trimming and J lost 3 bases, with 7 bases between them. This CDR3 has 12 residues. CDR1 is MNHNY, CDR2 SVGAGI, per germline (reference sequence). CDR3 in amino acids: CASSKEDTEAFF. The CDR3 bases are TGTGCCAGCAGTAAGGAGGACACTGAAGCTTTCTTT.

This clone was counted once. This chain joins TRBV25-1 and TRBJ1-3; 7 nucleotides align to TRBD1. The CDR3 has 15 residues. The V and J ends lost 8 bases and 4 bases, in that order; junction bases with no gene match: 11. The germline gives CDR1 MGHDK, CDR2 SYGVNS. CDR3 bases: TGTGCCAGCCGTCCAGACAGGGCGCGCGGAAACACCATATATTTT. It translates to CASRPDRARGNTIYF.